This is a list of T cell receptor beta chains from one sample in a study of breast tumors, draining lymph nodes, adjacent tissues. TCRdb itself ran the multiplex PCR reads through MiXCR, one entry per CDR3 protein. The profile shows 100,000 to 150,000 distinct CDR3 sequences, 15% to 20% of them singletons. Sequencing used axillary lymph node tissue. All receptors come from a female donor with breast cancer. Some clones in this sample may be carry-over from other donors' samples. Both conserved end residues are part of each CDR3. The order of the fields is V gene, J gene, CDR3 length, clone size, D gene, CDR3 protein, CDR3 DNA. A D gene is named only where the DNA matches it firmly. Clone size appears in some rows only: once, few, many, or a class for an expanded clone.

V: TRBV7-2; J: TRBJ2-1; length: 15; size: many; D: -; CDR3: CASSDRRTAYNEQFF; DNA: TGTGCCAGCAGTGACCGACGGACGGCCTACAATGAGCAGTTCTTC
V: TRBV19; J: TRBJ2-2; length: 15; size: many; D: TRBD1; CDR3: CASSMGQAGTGELFF; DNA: TGTGCCAGTAGTATGGGACAGGCTGGGACCGGGGAGCTGTTTTTT
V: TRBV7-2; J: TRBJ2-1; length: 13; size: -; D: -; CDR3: CASSFNRVNEQIF; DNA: TGTGCCAGCAGCTTTAACAGGGTCAATGAGCAGATCTTC
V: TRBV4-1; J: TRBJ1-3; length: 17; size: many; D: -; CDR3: CASSPQMGYRPGNTIYF; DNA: TGCGCCAGCAGCCCCCAAATGGGGTACCGGCCTGGAAACACCATATATTTT
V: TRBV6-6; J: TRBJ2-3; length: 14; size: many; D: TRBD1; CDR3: CASTGQAHTDTQYF; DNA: TGTGCCAGCACCGGACAGGCGCACACAGATACGCAGTATTTT
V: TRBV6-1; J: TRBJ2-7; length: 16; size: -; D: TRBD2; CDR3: CASRGLAGEQGYEQYF; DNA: TGTGCCAGCAGGGGACTAGCGGGAGAGCAGGGGTACGAGCAGTACTTC
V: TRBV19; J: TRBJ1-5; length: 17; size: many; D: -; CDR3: CASSPRNYRASNQPQHF; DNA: TGTGCCAGTAGTCCCCGCAACTACAGGGCCAGCAATCAGCCCCAGCATTTT
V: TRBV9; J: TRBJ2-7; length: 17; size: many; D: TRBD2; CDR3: CASSVQTGGLGLGEQYF; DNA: TGTGCCAGCAGCGTGCAGACCGGGGGACTAGGTCTCGGAGAGCAGTACTTC
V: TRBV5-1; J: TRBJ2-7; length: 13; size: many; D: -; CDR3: CASSAKGSYEQYF; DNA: TGCGCCAGCTCCGCTAAGGGCTCCTACGAGCAGTACTTC
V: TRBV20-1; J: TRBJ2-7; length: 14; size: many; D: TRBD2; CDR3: CSAQVGGGSYEQYF; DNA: TGCAGTGCCCAAGTTGGCGGGGGTTCCTACGAGCAGTACTTC
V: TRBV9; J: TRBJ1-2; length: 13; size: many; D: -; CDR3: CASSVVGNNGYTF; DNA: TGTGCCAGCAGCGTAGTCGGGAATAATGGCTACACCTTC
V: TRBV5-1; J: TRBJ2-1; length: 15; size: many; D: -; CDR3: CASSFVGGTYNEQFF; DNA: TGCGCCAGCAGCTTCGTAGGGGGAACATACAATGAGCAGTTCTTC
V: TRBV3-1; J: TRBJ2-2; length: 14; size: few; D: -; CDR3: CASSQRVNTGELFF; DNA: TGTGCCAGCAGCCAAAGGGTAAACACCGGGGAGCTGTTTTTT
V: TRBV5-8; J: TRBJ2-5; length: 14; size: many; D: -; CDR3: CASSARLGGETQYF; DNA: TGTGCCAGCAGCGCCCGACTAGGGGGCGAGACCCAGTACTTC
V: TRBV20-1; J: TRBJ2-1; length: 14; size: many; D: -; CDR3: CSARLAQIYNEQFF; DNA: TGCAGTGCTAGGCTGGCACAGATCTACAATGAGCAGTTCTTC
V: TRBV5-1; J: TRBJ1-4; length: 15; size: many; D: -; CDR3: CASSLGWYTNEKLFF; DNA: TGCGCCAGCAGCTTGGGGTGGTACACTAATGAAAAACTGTTTTTT
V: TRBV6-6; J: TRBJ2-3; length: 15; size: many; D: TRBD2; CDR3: CASSYASGIGDTQYF; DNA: TGTGCCAGCAGTTATGCTAGCGGGATTGGGGATACGCAGTATTTT
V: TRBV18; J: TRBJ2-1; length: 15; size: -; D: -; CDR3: CASSPLSASYNEQFF; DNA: TGTGCCAGCTCACCGCTTTCCGCCTCCTACAATGAGCAGTTCTTC
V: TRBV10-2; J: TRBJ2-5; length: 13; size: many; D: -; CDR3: CASRGGTQETQYF; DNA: TGCGCCAGCAGAGGTGGGACGCAAGAGACCCAGTACTTC
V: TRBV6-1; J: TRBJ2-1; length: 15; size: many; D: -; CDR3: CASSDEVQIYNEQFF; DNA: TGTGCCAGCAGTGACGAGGTGCAAATTTACAATGAGCAGTTCTTC
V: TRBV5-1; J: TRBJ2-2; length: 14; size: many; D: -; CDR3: CASSVQGSTGELFF; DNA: TGCGCCAGCAGCGTTCAGGGTAGCACCGGGGAGCTGTTTTTT
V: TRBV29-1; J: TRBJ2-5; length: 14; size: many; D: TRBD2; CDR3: CSVEALAEEETQYF; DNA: TGCAGCGTTGAAGCCCTAGCGGAGGAAGAGACCCAGTACTTC
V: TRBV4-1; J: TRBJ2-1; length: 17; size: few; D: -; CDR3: CASSQEGVASSYNEQFF; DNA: TGCGCCAGCAGCCAAGAGGGGGTTGCGAGCTCCTACAATGAGCAGTTCTTC
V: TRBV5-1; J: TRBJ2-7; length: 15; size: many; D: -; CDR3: CASSLGDASSYEQYF; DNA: TGCGCCAGCAGCTTGGGGGACGCCAGCTCCTACGAGCAGTACTTC
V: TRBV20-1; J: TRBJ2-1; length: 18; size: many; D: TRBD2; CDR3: CSAPSSLAGGGLYNEQFF; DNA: TGCAGTGCTCCCTCGTCACTAGCGGGGGGGGGGTTATACAATGAGCAGTTCTTC
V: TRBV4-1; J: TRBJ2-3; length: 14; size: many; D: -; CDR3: CASSPPASTDTQYF; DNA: TGCGCCAGCAGCCCCCCGGCTAGCACAGATACGCAGTATTTT
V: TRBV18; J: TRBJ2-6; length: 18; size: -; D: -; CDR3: CASSPRQSLNSGANVLTF; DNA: TGTGCCAGCTCACCTCGACAGTCCCTCAACTCTGGGGCCAACGTCCTGACTTTC
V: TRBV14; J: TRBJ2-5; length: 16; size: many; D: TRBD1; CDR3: CASSQVGQGERETQYF; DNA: TGTGCCAGCAGCCAAGTCGGACAGGGGGAGAGAGAGACCCAGTACTTC
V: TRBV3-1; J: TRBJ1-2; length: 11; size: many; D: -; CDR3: CASSQGEGYTF; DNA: TGTGCCAGCAGCCAGGGGGAGGGCTACACCTTC
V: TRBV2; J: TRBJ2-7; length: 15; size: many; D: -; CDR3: CASSKFPTRRYEQYF; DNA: TGTGCCAGCAGTAAATTCCCGACAAGACGCTACGAGCAGTACTTC
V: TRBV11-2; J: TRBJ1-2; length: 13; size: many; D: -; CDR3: CASSLRGGYGYTF; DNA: TGTGCCAGCAGCCTCAGGGGCGGATATGGCTACACCTTC
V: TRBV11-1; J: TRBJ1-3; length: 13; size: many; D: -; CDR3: CASRTLSGNTIYF; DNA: TGTGCCAGCAGGACACTCTCTGGAAACACCATATATTTT
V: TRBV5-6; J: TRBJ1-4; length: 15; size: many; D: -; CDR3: CASSLTGTSHEKLFF; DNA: TGTGCCAGCAGCTTGACCGGGACGTCCCATGAAAAACTGTTTTTT
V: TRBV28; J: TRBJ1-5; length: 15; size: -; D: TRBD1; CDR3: CASSTPGQGDQPQHF; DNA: TGTGCCAGCAGTACCCCAGGACAGGGGGATCAGCCCCAGCATTTT
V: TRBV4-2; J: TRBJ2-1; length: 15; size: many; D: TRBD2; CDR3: CASSQQGLASGEQFF; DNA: TGTGCCAGCAGCCAACAGGGACTAGCAAGTGGTGAGCAGTTCTTC
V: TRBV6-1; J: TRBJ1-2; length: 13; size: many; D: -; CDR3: CASSVGSPSGYTF; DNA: TGTGCCAGCAGTGTAGGCAGTCCAAGTGGCTACACCTTC
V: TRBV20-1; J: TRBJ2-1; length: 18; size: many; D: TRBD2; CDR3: CSAHRGGLAGGIYNEQFF; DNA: TGCAGTGCTCACAGGGGAGGACTAGCGGGGGGGATCTACAATGAGCAGTTCTTC
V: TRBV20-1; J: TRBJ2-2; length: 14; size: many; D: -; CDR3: CSAHDSANTGELFF; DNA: TGCAGTGCTCATGATTCCGCGAACACCGGGGAGCTGTTTTTT